The 10 T cell receptor beta chains listed next were all sequenced from one sample in a study of blood T cell repertoires in COVID-19. Only in-frame clones appear in the TCRdb table, and some are missing; sequencing was by immunoSEQ multiplex PCR. The repertoire holds over 350,000 clones, with around nine tenths as singletons. The sample consisted of PBMCs or T cells enriched from blood (not recorded which). The receptors shown here come from a woman aged 25 to 39 with acute COVID-19.

The chain recombines TRBV5-1 with TRBJ1-3; 8 positions match TRBD1. CDR3 size: 16 residues. V shed 4 bases and J 0 bases; nucleotides not matched to a gene: 6. Germline CDR1 SGHRS, CDR2 YFSETQ. Written as DNA, the CDR3 is TGCGCCAGCAGCGAAAGACAGGGGAGCTCTGGAAACACCATATATTTT. This sequence encodes CASSERQGSSGNTIYF.

This clone was seen a handful of times. CDR3 sequence (DNA): TGTGCCAGCAGCCAAGATCTAGCGGGGGGCCAGGGAGAGCAGTACTTC. Residues: CASSQDLAGGQGEQYF. The J gene is TRBJ2-7, the V gene TRBV4-2, with 11 nucleotides matching TRBD2. V trimming: 0 bases; J trimming: 7 bases; junction bases outside the gene matches: 8. CDR3 length: 16 amino acids. Germline V gene lookup returns CDR1 LGHNA and CDR2 YNFKEQ.

In its sample, this clone was seen once. CDR3: CASSPGLASYEQYF. In DNA, the CDR3 is TGCGCCAGCAGTCCGGGACTAGCCTCCTACGAGCAGTACTTC. This rearrangement joins TRBV10-1 to TRBJ2-7; 9 bases agree with TRBD2. The V and J ends lost 5 bases and 0 bases, in that order; junction bases with no gene match: 2. The CDR3 contains 14 residues. Germline-derived CDR1 and CDR2 are WNHNN and SYGVQD (reference sequence).

The chain joins TRBV7-2 to TRBJ1-2; 9 bases are a match to TRBD1. V shed 3 bases, J shed 8 bases, and the junction held 7 bases outside the gene matches. CDR1 SGHTA and CDR2 FQGNSA come from the germline V gene. This CDR3 is built from 14 residues. In DNA, the CDR3 is TGTGCCAGCAGCTTCACACAGGGGGCTCGGGGCTACACCTTC. Translation gives CASSFTQGARGYTF.

The chain links TRBV2 to TRBJ1-1; D ambiguous. The germline V gene has CDR1 SNHLY and CDR2 FYNNEI. Trimming stripped 6 bases from V and 0 bases from J, with 8 bases between. The CDR3 totals 13 residues. This CDR3 reads CASRYQMNTEAFF. As DNA, the CDR3 is TGTGCCAGCAGGTACCAGATGAACACTGAAGCTTTCTTT.

V gene TRBV5-6 combines with J gene TRBJ2-5; D perhaps matches TRBD2 (7 bases). CDR1 and CDR2 from the germline V gene are SGHDT and YYEEEE. V was trimmed by 2 bases and J by 1 base, leaving 18 bases between them. The CDR3 has 17 amino acids. The CDR3 spells CASSFMFGGGFQETQYF. Here the CDR3 DNA reads TGTGCCAGCAGCTTCATGTTTGGCGGGGGCTTCCAAGAGACCCAGTACTTC.

This chain connects TRBV19 to TRBJ2-7, with 9 bases aligning to TRBD1. Per germline, CDR1 LNHDA and CDR2 SQIVND (reference sequence). V shed 3 bases, J shed 0 bases, and the junction held 6 bases outside the gene matches. The CDR3 has 16 amino acids. As DNA, the CDR3 is TGTGCCAGTAGTATTTCCGAGACAGGGGGCTCCTACGAGCAGTACTTC. Its translation: CASSISETGGSYEQYF.

V and J are TRBV4-1 and TRBJ1-1; D gene unclear. Trimming shortened V by 3 bases and J by 0 bases, and 8 bases separated the two germline ends. Germline CDR1 is MGHRA and CDR2 is YSYEKL. CDR3 length: 14 residues. In DNA form, the CDR3 reads TGCGCCAGCAGCCAGAGAGACATGAACACTGAAGCTTTCTTT. The encoded protein is CASSQRDMNTEAFF.

The chain is built from TRBV9 and TRBJ2-3, with 11 bases fitting TRBD2. From germline, CDR1 is SGDLS and CDR2 YYNGEE. The CDR3 contains 17 residues. Trimming at V came to 0 bases and at J to 5 bases, leaving 8 bases not matched to a gene. CDR3 loop: CASSVAVSGGGQDTQYF. The CDR3 nucleotides are TGTGCCAGCAGCGTAGCGGTTAGCGGGGGGGGCCAAGATACGCAGTATTTT.

This clone has just one count. The V and J genes are TRBV19 and TRBJ1-2; no firm D call. The CDR3 length is 13 residues. The germline V gene encodes CDR1 LNHDA and CDR2 SQIVND (reference sequence). V lost 0 bases and J lost 8, with 10 bases in between. The CDR3 region is CASSIEARRGYTF. CDR3 in DNA: TGTGCCAGTAGTATAGAGGCCAGGAGGGGCTACACCTTC.